These T cell receptor beta chains were read from a single sample in a study of blood T cell repertoires in COVID-19. Method: immunoSEQ multiplex PCR; TCRdb's copy keeps in-frame clones and lacks some. The table has about 340,000 clones, around 87% seen once; the top ten hold roughly 6%. Input material: peripheral blood. Source of these receptors: a woman aged 50 to 60 with COVID-19, enrolled during active disease. The CDR3 runs from the conserved cysteine through the conserved F or W. Each record gives: clone size, J gene, V gene, D gene, CDR3 DNA, CDR3 protein. The D gene is left open where the match is weak. Size is stated for part of the rows, as once, few or many counts, or as a class when the clone is expanded.

clone_size: -
j_call: TRBJ2-1
v_call: TRBV10-1
d_call: TRBD2
cdr3_nt: TGCGCCAGCAGTGTTCTAGCGGATACCTACAATGAGCAGTTCTTC
cdr3_aa: CASSVLADTYNEQFF

clone_size: -
j_call: TRBJ1-2
v_call: TRBV13
d_call: -
cdr3_nt: TGTGCCAGCAGCTTCCCCTCGCGGGGGAATGGCTACACCTTC
cdr3_aa: CASSFPSRGNGYTF

clone_size: -
j_call: TRBJ1-4
v_call: TRBV7-2
d_call: -
cdr3_nt: TGTGCCAGCAGCTTAGTCGCGTCTCCCGGCGGGTACGAAAAACTGTTTTTT
cdr3_aa: CASSLVASPGGYEKLFF

clone_size: -
j_call: TRBJ1-1
v_call: TRBV5-1
d_call: -
cdr3_nt: TGCGCCAGCAGCCCCTCAGACAGAGTAATAGCTGAAGCTTTCTTT
cdr3_aa: CASSPSDRVIAEAFF

clone_size: -
j_call: TRBJ2-2
v_call: TRBV3-1/TRBV3-2
d_call: TRBD2
cdr3_nt: TGTGCCAGCAGCCAAGTTAAGACTAGCGGGAAACTACTAGGGGAGCTGTTTTTT
cdr3_aa: CASSQVKTSGKLLGELFF

clone_size: -
j_call: TRBJ1-1
v_call: TRBV2
d_call: -
cdr3_nt: TGTGCCAGCATTCTTAACAGGGATTTTGCTGAAGCTTTCTTT
cdr3_aa: CASILNRDFAEAFF

clone_size: -
j_call: TRBJ2-5
v_call: TRBV5-4
d_call: -
cdr3_nt: TGTGCCAGCAGCGCCAAGGTGGGGGGTGTGGAGACCCAGTACTTC
cdr3_aa: CASSAKVGGVETQYF

clone_size: -
j_call: TRBJ1-2
v_call: TRBV7-3
d_call: TRBD1
cdr3_nt: TGTGCCAGCAGTACCGGACAGGGGGCCGGTATCAGTGGCTACACCTTC
cdr3_aa: CASSTGQGAGISGYTF

clone_size: -
j_call: TRBJ1-1
v_call: TRBV7-9
d_call: -
cdr3_nt: TGTGCCAGCAGCTTAGAACGAGTCAGGGTATTCGCTGAAGCTTTCTTT
cdr3_aa: CASSLERVRVFAEAFF

clone_size: -
j_call: TRBJ1-1
v_call: TRBV6-6
d_call: -
cdr3_nt: TGTGCCAGCATCCAGGGTGTGGCACACGATAACACTGAAGCTTTCTTT
cdr3_aa: CASIQGVAHDNTEAFF

clone_size: -
j_call: TRBJ2-7
v_call: TRBV19
d_call: TRBD1
cdr3_nt: TGTGCCAGTAGTTCGGGGACAGGGTATCCCTACGAGCAGTACTTC
cdr3_aa: CASSSGTGYPYEQYF

clone_size: -
j_call: TRBJ1-2
v_call: TRBV18
d_call: TRBD1
cdr3_nt: TGTGCCAGCGCAGAAACAGGGGGACTTAACTATGGCTACACCTTC
cdr3_aa: CASAETGGLNYGYTF

clone_size: -
j_call: TRBJ2-7
v_call: TRBV10-3
d_call: TRBD2
cdr3_nt: TGTGCCATCAGAGGAGGGACTAGCGGGACCTACGAGCAGTACTTC
cdr3_aa: CAIRGGTSGTYEQYF

clone_size: -
j_call: TRBJ2-1
v_call: TRBV7-2
d_call: -
cdr3_nt: TGTGCCAGCAGCCGGACCGGGACACCTTACAATGAGCAGTTCTTC
cdr3_aa: CASSRTGTPYNEQFF

clone_size: -
j_call: TRBJ2-1
v_call: TRBV6-6
d_call: TRBD2
cdr3_nt: TGTGCCAGCAGCCAGACTAGCGGCTCCTACAATGAGCAGTTCTTC
cdr3_aa: CASSQTSGSYNEQFF

clone_size: -
j_call: TRBJ1-1
v_call: TRBV10-1
d_call: TRBD1
cdr3_nt: TGCGCCACCACAGGGGGTGGCACTGAAGCTTTCTTT
cdr3_aa: CATTGGGTEAFF

clone_size: -
j_call: TRBJ2-7
v_call: TRBV5-1
d_call: -
cdr3_nt: TGCGCCAGCAGCTTGGTTGGCGGAACCTACGAGCAGTACTTC
cdr3_aa: CASSLVGGTYEQYF

clone_size: -
j_call: TRBJ2-2
v_call: TRBV4-3
d_call: -
cdr3_nt: TGCGCCAGCAGCCAAGATCCAGGGGCCGGCGGGGAGCTGTTTTTT
cdr3_aa: CASSQDPGAGGELFF

clone_size: -
j_call: TRBJ1-1
v_call: TRBV6-4
d_call: TRBD1
cdr3_nt: TGTGCCAGCACCCGGGACAGGGCTCCGAACACTGAAGCTTTCTTT
cdr3_aa: CASTRDRAPNTEAFF

clone_size: -
j_call: TRBJ2-1
v_call: TRBV18
d_call: -
cdr3_nt: TGTGCCAGCTCACCCTTAAACAATGAGCAGTTCTTC
cdr3_aa: CASSPLNNEQFF

clone_size: -
j_call: TRBJ2-3
v_call: TRBV6-5
d_call: -
cdr3_nt: TGTGCCAGCAGTAGACGGGCAGATACGCAGTATTTT
cdr3_aa: CASSRRADTQYF

clone_size: few
j_call: TRBJ1-1
v_call: TRBV11-2
d_call: -
cdr3_nt: TGTGCCAGCAGCTCTACCAGGACAGTCCCCACTGAAGCTTTCTTT
cdr3_aa: CASSSTRTVPTEAFF

clone_size: few
j_call: TRBJ1-1
v_call: TRBV5-1
d_call: TRBD1
cdr3_nt: TGCGCCAGCAGCGCAAAACAGGGGGGCTTCGCTGAAGCTTTCTTT
cdr3_aa: CASSAKQGGFAEAFF

clone_size: -
j_call: TRBJ1-6
v_call: TRBV5-1
d_call: TRBD1
cdr3_nt: TGCGCCAGCAGCTACTCACAGGGGGCTACTTCACCCCTCCACTTT
cdr3_aa: CASSYSQGATSPLHF

clone_size: -
j_call: TRBJ2-3
v_call: TRBV6-2/TRBV6-3
d_call: TRBD2
cdr3_nt: TGTGCCAGCAGTTACTCAGGGACTAGCGGGTTGTCTAATACGCAGTATTTT
cdr3_aa: CASSYSGTSGLSNTQYF

clone_size: once
j_call: TRBJ2-7
v_call: TRBV27
d_call: -
cdr3_nt: TGTGCCAGCAGTACAGGGAAAGGACCTACCTACGAGCAGTACTTC
cdr3_aa: CASSTGKGPTYEQYF

clone_size: -
j_call: TRBJ1-2
v_call: TRBV7-2
d_call: -
cdr3_nt: TGTGCCAGCACCCCCCGCTCCGGGACTAACTATGGCTACACCTTC
cdr3_aa: CASTPRSGTNYGYTF

clone_size: -
j_call: TRBJ2-7
v_call: TRBV27
d_call: -
cdr3_nt: TGTGCCAGCTCCGAGTTGGGAGGTTTCGGGGAGCAGTACTTC
cdr3_aa: CASSELGGFGEQYF

clone_size: -
j_call: TRBJ1-6
v_call: TRBV5-6
d_call: TRBD1
cdr3_nt: TGTGCCAGCAGCGCGGGGACAGGGGGCGGGTATTCACCCCTCCACTTT
cdr3_aa: CASSAGTGGGYSPLHF

clone_size: -
j_call: TRBJ1-5
v_call: TRBV3-1/TRBV3-2
d_call: -
cdr3_nt: TGTGCCAGCAGCCTCCGAGCCGGGAACGGAGGATTCAATCAGCCCCAGCATTTT
cdr3_aa: CASSLRAGNGGFNQPQHF

clone_size: -
j_call: TRBJ1-5
v_call: TRBV6-6
d_call: TRBD1
cdr3_nt: TGTGCCAGCAGTTACCTGGACAGGAGCAATCAGCCCCAGCATTTT
cdr3_aa: CASSYLDRSNQPQHF

clone_size: -
j_call: TRBJ2-3
v_call: TRBV6-5
d_call: -
cdr3_nt: TGTGCCAGCAGTTACGCGATGAAGAGCACAGATACGCAGTATTTT
cdr3_aa: CASSYAMKSTDTQYF

clone_size: -
j_call: TRBJ1-1
v_call: TRBV5-1
d_call: TRBD1
cdr3_nt: TGCGCCAGCAGCGTGGGACAGATGAACACTGAAGCTTTCTTT
cdr3_aa: CASSVGQMNTEAFF

clone_size: once
j_call: TRBJ1-1
v_call: TRBV5-1
d_call: -
cdr3_nt: TGCGCCAGCAGCTTGATAACGGGTTCTGAAGCTTTCTTT
cdr3_aa: CASSLITGSEAFF

clone_size: -
j_call: TRBJ2-7
v_call: TRBV4-2
d_call: TRBD2
cdr3_nt: TGTGCCAGCAGCCAAGCGACTCCCCCAGCGGGGAACTCCTACGAGCAGTACTTC
cdr3_aa: CASSQATPPAGNSYEQYF

clone_size: -
j_call: TRBJ1-1
v_call: TRBV6-4
d_call: TRBD1
cdr3_nt: TGTGCCAGCAGTGAGACAGGGTGGGTCACTGAAGCTTTCTTT
cdr3_aa: CASSETGWVTEAFF

clone_size: -
j_call: TRBJ1-1
v_call: TRBV7-2
d_call: -
cdr3_nt: TGTGCCAGCAGCTTAACGGGGGTTACTGAAGCTTTCTTT
cdr3_aa: CASSLTGVTEAFF

clone_size: -
j_call: TRBJ2-2
v_call: TRBV10-2
d_call: -
cdr3_nt: TGCGCCAGCAGTCCCGGAGACACCGGGGAGCTGTTTTTT
cdr3_aa: CASSPGDTGELFF

clone_size: -
j_call: TRBJ1-1
v_call: TRBV6-5
d_call: -
cdr3_nt: TGTGCCAGCCCCATGGCTAACACTGAAGCTTTCTTT
cdr3_aa: CASPMANTEAFF